One sample yielded the 26 T cell receptor beta chains listed below, sequenced in a study of cytomegalovirus exposure and HLA in healthy donors. PCR amplification relied on 60 Vbeta primers (plus 13 Jbeta primers). Produced via immunoSEQ multiplex PCR; TCRdb's table is partial and in-frame only. This sample's table reports about 160,000 clones. The sequencing sample was made of PBMCs. These TCRs come from a man between 25 and 39 years old in good health and CMV-seronegative.

The chain links TRBV4-2 to TRBJ2-3; TRBD2 matches at 10 bases. The V segment lost 0 bases and the J segment 6 bases; nucleotides outside the gene matches: 9. The CDR3 loop spans 17 amino acids. Germline lookup yields CDR1 LGHNA and CDR2 YNFKEQ. The CDR3 DNA reads TGTGCCAGCAGCCAAGATGCGGCTAGCGGGGGTTCGGATACGCAGTATTTT. Translation: CASSQDAASGGSDTQYF.

V and J are TRBV5-4 and TRBJ2-5; 8 nucleotides align to TRBD2. J lost 3 bases, V lost 4 bases, and 8 bases had no gene match. Germline V gene lookup returns CDR1 SGHNT and CDR2 YYREEE (reference sequence). The CDR3 is made up of 15 amino acids. The CDR3 DNA reads as TGTGCCAGCAGCAGACCAGCGGGAGACGAAGAGACCCAGTACTTC. Its protein product is CASSRPAGDEETQYF.

The CDR3: CATSSSTDTQYF. DNA of the CDR3: TGTGCCACCAGTAGCTCCACAGATACGCAGTATTTT. The chain employs TRBV15 and TRBJ2-3; no reliable D call. This CDR3 has 12 residues. From germline, CDR1 is LNHNV and CDR2 YYDKDF (reference sequence). The V gene lost 6 bases and the J gene lost 2 bases, with 6 bases spanning the gap.

The chain joins TRBV14 to TRBJ2-7; D not certain. V lost 6 bases and J 5 bases, leaving 8 bases between the germline ends. The germline gives CDR1 SGHDN, CDR2 FVKESK. The CDR3 has 11 residues. The CDR3 DNA is TGTGCCAGCAGTCTATATGACGAGCAGTACTTC. It codes for CASSLYDEQYF.

This chain joins TRBV6-1 and TRBJ1-1; D might be TRBD1 (5 bases). This CDR3 region has 15 residues. Per germline, CDR1 MNHNS and CDR2 SASEGT. Trimming stripped 4 bases from V and 2 bases from J, with 14 bases between. The CDR3 reads CASSGPSDSNTEAFF. The CDR3 nucleotides read TGTGCCAGCAGTGGGCCCTCCGACAGTAACACTGAAGCTTTCTTT.

The J gene is TRBJ1-1, the V gene TRBV19; D gene ambiguous. Trimming removed 5 bases from V and 3 bases from J, with 19 bases in between. Germline values: CDR1 LNHDA, CDR2 SQIVND (reference sequence). The CDR3 has 16 residues. The CDR3 DNA follows: TGTGCCAGTAGTCATCTGGCCCTCAACGCCCACACTGAAGCTTTCTTT. As protein: CASSHLALNAHTEAFF.

The chain has TRBV6-1 and TRBJ2-7; D might be TRBD2 (5 bases). The CDR3 has 15 residues. CDR1 is MNHNS, CDR2 SASEGT, per germline. With 5 bases removed from V and 0 bases from J, the gap between germline ends came to 14 bases. The CDR3 nucleotides are TGTGCCAGCAGTAGAGAAGGCGGGCTCTCCTACGAGCAGTACTTC. Translation gives CASSREGGLSYEQYF.

The chain employs TRBV6-5 and TRBJ1-2; 7 bases agree with TRBD1. The ends lost 0 bases at V and 1 base at J; junction bases unmatched: 5. This CDR3 spans 16 amino acids. Per germline, CDR1 MNHEY and CDR2 SVGAGI. The CDR3 nucleotides read TGTGCCAGCAGTTACTCCGGGACAGAGGGTAACTATGGCTACACCTTC. Its translation: CASSYSGTEGNYGYTF.

CDR3 protein: CASSLEAGDQPQHF. CDR3 coding DNA: TGCGCCAGCAGCTTGGAGGCGGGGGATCAGCCCCAGCATTTT. This rearrangement joins TRBV5-1 to TRBJ1-5; maybe TRBD1 (5 bases). The CDR3 covers 14 residues. Germline CDR1 SGHRS, CDR2 YFSETQ. V lost 0 bases to trimming and J lost 5 bases, with 9 bases between them. Looking up the rest from reference TRBV5-1 and TRBJ1-5 gives the full variable domain: KAGVTQTPRYLIKTRGQQVTLSCSPISGHRSVSWYQQTPGQGLQFLFEYFSETQRNKGNFPGRFSGRQFSNSRSEMNVSTLELGDSALYLCASSLEAGDQPQHFGDGTRLSIL.

The rearrangement joins TRBV7-9 to TRBJ1-2; TRBD1 agrees at 9 bases. CDR3 size: 15 residues. Per the germline V gene, CDR1 is SEHNR and CDR2 is FQNEAQ (reference sequence). The ends lost 3 bases at V and 4 bases at J; junction bases unmatched: 6. The CDR3: CASSFGTGLTYGYTF. The CDR3 DNA is TGTGCCAGCAGCTTCGGGACAGGGTTAACCTATGGCTACACCTTC.

This rearrangement joins TRBV10-3 to TRBJ2-2, with TRBD1 matching over 8 bases. The CDR3 runs 15 residues. Germline loops: CDR1 ENHRY, CDR2 SYGVKD. After removal of 7 bases from V and 3 bases from J, the junction contained 7 bases not matched to a gene. The CDR3 sequence: CAITETGVHTGELFF. The CDR3 coding sequence is TGTGCCATCACCGAGACAGGGGTACACACCGGGGAGCTGTTTTTT.

The rearrangement joins TRBV5-1 to TRBJ2-1, with 8 bases fitting TRBD2. Germline V gives CDR1 SGHRS, CDR2 YFSETQ. With V trimmed by 0 bases and J by 4 bases, 3 bases remained unmatched. This CDR3 region has 15 residues. The CDR3 loop reads CASSLGSGTYNEQFF. DNA for the CDR3: TGCGCCAGCAGCTTGGGTAGCGGGACTTACAATGAGCAGTTCTTC.

This chain links TRBV7-9 with TRBJ1-4; 7 nucleotides match TRBD1. With 5 bases clipped from V and 4 bases from J, the junction kept 4 bases outside the gene matches. The CDR3 covers 14 residues. Germline V lookup: CDR1 SEHNR, CDR2 FQNEAQ (reference sequence). The CDR3 DNA reads as TGTGCCAGCAGCCCGGGACAGTTTAATGAAAAACTGTTTTTT. Encoded protein: CASSPGQFNEKLFF.

This rearrangement joins TRBV2 to TRBJ1-2; D gene unclear. Germline assignment: CDR1 SNHLY and CDR2 FYNNEI. This CDR3 region has 12 residues. The V and J ends lost 5 bases and 6 bases respectively, with 10 bases between them. DNA of the CDR3: TGTGCCAGCAGTCTTAGTAAGAATGGCTACACCTTC. Translating gives CASSLSKNGYTF.

The CDR3: CASSLGQGLNTEAFF. The CDR3 coding sequence is TGTGCCAGCAGCTTAGGACAGGGCTTGAACACTGAAGCTTTCTTT. V is TRBV11-1 and J is TRBJ1-1; the match to TRBD1 covers 7 bases. Germline trimming cut 1 base from V and 0 bases from J; bases unmatched to any gene: 2. CDR1 is SGHAT and CDR2 is FQDESV in the germline V gene (reference sequence). The CDR3 has 15 residues.

The chain is built from TRBV5-8 and TRBJ2-6, with 12 bases identical to TRBD1. Trimming at V came to 3 bases and at J to 4 bases, leaving 8 bases not matched to a gene. Germline V gives CDR1 SGHTS, CDR2 YDEGEE. The CDR3 length is 18 residues. In DNA form, the CDR3 reads TGTGCCAGCAGCTCCGGGACAGGGGGCGCGGAAGGGGCCAACGTCCTGACTTTC. This gives the protein CASSSGTGGAEGANVLTF.

The rearrangement links TRBV6-1 to TRBJ2-7, with 9 bases matching TRBD1. CDR1 is MNHNS and CDR2 is SASEGT in the germline V gene. V was clipped by 5 bases and J by 3 bases; unmatched bases: 5. There are 14 residues in the CDR3. The chain's CDR3 is CASSPGQGHYEQYF. In DNA form, the CDR3 reads TGTGCCAGCAGTCCGGGACAGGGACACTACGAGCAGTACTTC.

V usage is TRBV2 and J usage is TRBJ1-1, with D possibly being TRBD1 (6 bases). Germline lookup yields CDR1 SNHLY and CDR2 FYNNEI. The ends were cut back, 5 bases at V and 5 bases at J, with 18 bases in the middle. The CDR3 is 15 amino acids. The CDR3 reads CASSFQGTFGTEAFF. CDR3 DNA: TGTGCCAGCAGTTTCCAAGGGACATTTGGGACTGAAGCTTTCTTT.

The chain combines TRBV27 with TRBJ2-3; tentatively, D is TRBD2 (6 bases). The CDR3 totals 16 residues. V was cut by 5 bases and J by 0 bases, with 15 bases left in between. Germline assignment: CDR1 MNHEY and CDR2 SMNVEV (reference sequence). CDR3 loop: CASSDPPGTSTDTQYF. In DNA form, the CDR3 reads TGTGCCAGCAGTGACCCCCCAGGGACTAGCACAGATACGCAGTATTTT.

The chain carries TRBV4-1 and TRBJ2-5; possibly TRBD1 for D (5 bases). The J call may be faulty, since TRBJ2-7 better matches the DNA end. From germline, CDR1 is MGHRA and CDR2 YSYEKL. This CDR3 has 12 amino acids. The CDR3 loop reads CASSGLSHEQYF. The CDR3 DNA follows: TGCGCCAGTTCAGGGCTATCCCACGAGCAGTACTTC.

The chain recombines TRBV7-2 with TRBJ2-1, with 7 bases identical to TRBD1. The CDR3 has 13 residues. J was trimmed by 11 bases and V by 2 bases; bases with no gene match: 6. The germline V gene has CDR1 SGHTA and CDR2 FQGNSA. CDR3 coding DNA: TGTGCCAGCAGCTTACTCTGGACAGGCCAGCAGTTCTTC. It is translated as CASSLLWTGQQFF.

This sequence joins TRBV4-2 and TRBJ2-5, with a possible D match to TRBD1 (5 bases). Germline V gene lookup returns CDR1 LGHNA and CDR2 YNFKEQ. This CDR3 has 15 residues. Trimming pared 1 base from V and 4 bases from J, leaving 13 bases between. In DNA, the CDR3 is TGTGCCAGCAGCCAAGGTGGAAGGCAGGGAGAGACCCAGTACTTC. This encodes CASSQGGRQGETQYF.

V gene TRBV2 combines with J gene TRBJ1-1; D gene unclear. Per germline, CDR1 SNHLY and CDR2 FYNNEI. The CDR3 runs to 14 residues. V shed 6 bases and J shed 1 base, with 12 bases lying between them. CDR3 coding DNA: TGTGCCAGCAGCCGAGTCAGAGGGAACACTGAAGCTTTCTTT. Translation gives CASSRVRGNTEAFF.

About this clone itself: Other DNA variants within this sample encode the same CDR3. This sequence joins TRBV2 and TRBJ2-1; 11 nucleotides align to TRBD2. The CDR3 extends over 16 amino acids. Trimming cost V 5 bases and J 4 bases; bases outside gene matches: 7. Germline CDR1 is SNHLY and CDR2 is FYNNEI. CDR3 region: CASSPGTSGPYNEQFF. DNA for the CDR3: TGTGCCAGCAGTCCCGGGACTAGCGGACCGTACAATGAGCAGTTCTTC.

The genes are TRBV11-3 and TRBJ1-1; the match to TRBD1 covers 9 bases. Germline V gene sequence: CDR1 SGHNT, CDR2 YENEEA. The V and J ends lost 2 bases and 5 bases, in that order; junction bases with no gene match: 6. This CDR3 has 15 residues. The CDR3 sequence is CASSLTGGSGTEAFF. CDR3 coding DNA: TGTGCCAGCAGCTTAACAGGGGGCTCGGGAACTGAAGCTTTCTTT.

This chain connects TRBV6-6 to TRBJ2-1, with 8 nucleotides matching TRBD2. This CDR3 is 14 amino acids long. Germline trimming cut 8 bases from V and 0 bases from J; bases unmatched to any gene: 3. Germline assignment: CDR1 MNHNY and CDR2 SVGAGI (reference sequence). The CDR3 sequence is CASSGGSSYNEQFF. For the CDR3, the DNA is TGTGCCAGCTCGGGGGGGAGCTCCTACAATGAGCAGTTCTTC.